This entry lists 22 T cell receptor beta chains sequenced from one sample in a study of cytomegalovirus exposure and HLA in healthy donors. Use of 60 Vbeta and 13 Jbeta primers characterized the PCR. The assay was immunoSEQ multiplex PCR, and TCRdb's table has in-frame clones only and misses some. The table has roughly 250,000 clones, about four fifths seen once. The sequenced sample consisted of PBMCs. The receptors were sampled from a woman in her thirties or forties in good health and CMV-seropositive.

V is TRBV10-3 and J is TRBJ1-2; 8 bases agree with TRBD1. The CDR3 totals 16 residues. CDR1 and CDR2 from the germline V gene are ENHRY and SYGVKD. Losses at the gene ends were 0 bases for V and 1 base for J; bases not matched to a gene: 4. The CDR3 spells CAISESDRASNYGYTF. CDR3 bases: TGTGCCATCAGTGAGTCGGACAGGGCGAGTAACTATGGCTACACCTTC.

The chain carries TRBV14 and TRBJ1-6; 7 bases fit TRBD1. This CDR3 is built from 15 residues. Germline CDR1 SGHDN, CDR2 FVKESK. V dropped 1 base and J dropped 7; count of bases not matched to a gene: 4. This CDR3 is CASSQVGQVNSPLHF. The CDR3 DNA follows: TGTGCCAGCAGCCAAGTAGGACAGGTGAATTCACCCCTCCACTTT.

This chain uses TRBV27 with TRBJ2-1; 11 nucleotides agree with TRBD2. Germline lookup yields CDR1 MNHEY and CDR2 SMNVEV (reference sequence). This CDR3 is 15 amino acids long. The V gene end was trimmed by 6 bases and the J gene end by 5 bases; junction bases not matched to a gene: 6. The DNA of the CDR3 is TGTGCCAGCAGAATCGGACTAGCGGGCCACAATGAGCAGTTCTTC. Translating gives CASRIGLAGHNEQFF.

This sequence joins TRBV10-1 and TRBJ2-4; D possibly corresponds to TRBD1 (8 bases). V was clipped by 8 bases and J by 1 base, with 15 bases between them. The CDR3 is 15 residues long. Germline V gene data show CDR1 as WNHNN and CDR2 as SYGVQD (reference sequence). CDR3 DNA sequence: TGCGCCAGCGGTACAGGGGGGGAGGCCAAAAACATTCAGTACTTC. Amino acids: CASGTGGEAKNIQYF.

V and J are TRBV7-2 and TRBJ2-7; TRBD2 matches at 7 bases. Looked up from germline, CDR1 is SGHTA and CDR2 is FQGNSA. Germline trimming cut 0 bases from V and 2 bases from J; bases unmatched to any gene: 4. The CDR3 has 15 amino acids. In DNA, the CDR3 is TGTGCCAGCAGCTTAGCGTCTAGCGGCGCCTACGAGCAGTACTTC. Encoded protein: CASSLASSGAYEQYF.

The rearrangement joins TRBV2 to TRBJ2-1; the D is unclear. Germline V gene lookup returns CDR1 SNHLY and CDR2 FYNNEI. V lost 5 bases to trimming and J lost 8 bases, with 13 bases between them. This CDR3 comprises 13 residues. CDR3 nucleotides: TGTGCCAGCAGTAAGAACCGAGAACATGAGCAGTTCTTC. Translated: CASSKNREHEQFF.

V usage is TRBV15 and J usage is TRBJ2-3; no firm D call. V lost 0 bases and J 2 bases, leaving 9 bases between the germline ends. Germline V gene lookup returns CDR1 LNHNV and CDR2 YYDKDF (reference sequence). This CDR3 region has 15 residues. CDR3 coding DNA: TGTGCCACCAGCAGAGATCCGACTCACACAGATACGCAGTATTTT. Amino acids: CATSRDPTHTDTQYF. The full variable domain, completed using reference TRBV15 and TRBJ2-3, is DAMVIQNPRYQVTQFGKPVTLSCSQTLNHNVMYWYQQKSSQAPKLLFHYYDKDFNNEADTPDNFQSRRPNTSFCFLDIRSPGLGDTAMYLCATSRDPTHTDTQYFGPGTRLTVL.

Written as DNA, the CDR3 is TGTGCCAGCAGCCAGACAACCGGGACAGGGGCAGTTTATGGCTACACCTTC. This gives the protein CASSQTTGTGAVYGYTF. J is TRBJ1-2 and V is TRBV4-2; TRBD1 matches at 10 bases. CDR1 LGHNA and CDR2 YNFKEQ come from the germline V gene. The CDR3 runs 17 residues. V lost 3 bases to trimming and J lost 5 bases; unmatched junction nucleotides: 12.

The V call is TRBV27, the J call TRBJ1-2; D not resolved. Germline CDR1 and CDR2: MNHEY and SMNVEV (reference sequence). The CDR3 sequence is 14 residues long. The germline V and J ends were trimmed by 5 bases and 6 bases, with 16 bases remaining between them. The CDR3: CASSTLRGWDGYTF. The DNA of the CDR3 is TGTGCCAGCAGTACCCTTCGGGGATGGGATGGCTACACCTTC.

For this clone: The sample carries other DNA sequences with the same CDR3. The chain employs TRBV29-1 and TRBJ2-3, with D possibly being TRBD2 (6 bases). Trimming left V 4 bases short and J 2 bases short, with 10 bases between. Germline V gene lookup returns CDR1 SQVTM and CDR2 ANQGSEA. The CDR3 runs to 13 residues. CDR3 sequence: CSVAGGLTDTQYF. CDR3 in DNA: TGCAGCGTTGCCGGGGGACTCACAGATACGCAGTATTTT.

This clone occurred once. V usage is TRBV6-4 and J usage is TRBJ1-5; TRBD1 might be the D (6 bases). Germline loops: CDR1 MRHNA, CDR2 SNTAGT. This CDR3 spans 14 amino acids. V shed 8 bases and J shed 1 base, with 12 bases lying between them. CDR3 region: CASLKGGSNQPQHF. DNA of the CDR3: TGTGCCAGCCTTAAGGGGGGGAGCAATCAGCCCCAGCATTTT.

The table lists this clone with a few counts. The rearrangement uses TRBV5-4 and TRBJ2-1; 8 bases line up with TRBD2. The CDR3 contains 17 residues. Looked up from germline, CDR1 is SGHNT and CDR2 is YYREEE (reference sequence). The V segment lost 4 bases and the J segment 2 bases; nucleotides outside the gene matches: 11. The CDR3 spells CASSPPGQREPYNEQFF. In nucleotides, the CDR3 is TGTGCCAGCAGCCCCCCCGGCCAGCGGGAGCCCTACAATGAGCAGTTCTTC.

Worth noting for this clone: Other DNA sequences in this sample translate to the same CDR3. The DNA for the CDR3 is TGCGCCAGCAGCGCACCGGGACTGGGAGGCGAGCAGTACTTC. Translation: CASSAPGLGGEQYF. V usage is TRBV5-1 and J usage is TRBJ2-7; maybe TRBD2 (6 bases). Trimming stripped 4 bases from V and 6 bases from J, with 17 bases between. The germline V gene has CDR1 SGHRS and CDR2 YFSETQ. The CDR3 covers 14 residues.

V and J are TRBV7-8 and TRBJ2-3; tentatively, D is TRBD1 (5 bases). CDR1 is SGHVS and CDR2 is FQNEAQ in the germline V gene. Trimming took 5 bases from V and 1 from J, leaving 13 bases between them. The CDR3 is 15 residues long. The CDR3 DNA sequence: TGTGCCAGCAGCCAAGGGCCAGGGCGCACAGATACGCAGTATTTT. It specifies CASSQGPGRTDTQYF.

Only a few counts were recorded for this clone. The chain carries TRBV30 and TRBJ2-7; a weak D match, TRBD2 (6 bases). Trimming stripped 3 bases from V and 0 bases from J, with 18 bases between. The CDR3 has 16 residues. Germline values: CDR1 GTSNPN, CDR2 SVGIG (reference sequence). CDR3 bases: TGTGCCTGGAGCGCCCCCGGGACTTCAAGCTCCTACGAGCAGTACTTC. Translating it yields CAWSAPGTSSSYEQYF.

V gene TRBV6-1 combines with J gene TRBJ1-5; weak D call: TRBD1 (6 bases). CDR1 and CDR2 (germline): MNHNS, SASEGT. The CDR3 runs to 13 residues. Trimming removed 6 bases from V and 5 bases from J, with 11 bases in between. The CDR3, as DNA: TGTGCCAGCAGCGGGGACACGTATCAGCCCCAGCATTTT. Amino acid sequence: CASSGDTYQPQHF.

V is TRBV29-1 and J is TRBJ1-2; D call uncertain. Trimming cost V 3 bases and J 8 bases, with 16 bases left between them. The CDR3 runs to 13 residues. Germline V gene sequence: CDR1 SQVTM, CDR2 ANQGSEA. CDR3 DNA sequence: TGCAGCGTTGATGGTCGGGGAAATCGAGGCTACACCTTC. This sequence encodes CSVDGRGNRGYTF.

The chain links TRBV9 to TRBJ2-3; no firm D call. V lost 7 bases and J lost 0, with 12 bases in between. This CDR3 contains 14 residues. Germline V gene lookup returns CDR1 SGDLS and CDR2 YYNGEE. The CDR3 bases are TGTGCCAGCCAGTCTCGCAGTAGCACAGATACGCAGTATTTT. As protein: CASQSRSSTDTQYF.

This chain links TRBV5-4 with TRBJ2-3; 7 bases are a match to TRBD2. Germline V gene sequence: CDR1 SGHNT, CDR2 YYREEE (reference sequence). The V segment lost 0 bases and the J segment 2 bases; nucleotides outside the gene matches: 3. The CDR3 loop spans 15 amino acids. CDR3 region: CASSLASGHTDTQYF. CDR3 DNA sequence: TGTGCCAGCAGCTTGGCTAGCGGCCACACAGATACGCAGTATTTT.

The rearrangement joins TRBV9 to TRBJ2-2; 8 bases match TRBD2. Germline CDR1 and CDR2: SGDLS and YYNGEE. V was pared by 7 bases and J by 5 bases, with 10 bases of the junction left unmatched. CDR3 length: 15 amino acids. The CDR3: CASGGGLVRTGELFF. CDR3 in DNA: TGTGCCAGCGGGGGGGGACTAGTAAGAACCGGGGAGCTGTTTTTT.

The chain recombines TRBV30 with TRBJ1-4, with TRBD1 identical over 10 bases. V gave up 1 base and J gave up 3 bases; unmatched junction bases: 8. There are 17 residues in the CDR3. CDR1 and CDR2 (germline): GTSNPN, SVGIG (reference sequence). In DNA form, the CDR3 reads TGTGCCTGGAGTGCGCTCCGACAGGGGGCTGCTAATGAAAAACTGTTTTTT. Translated, it gives CAWSALRQGAANEKLFF.

This clone was picked up one time. J is TRBJ2-1 and V is TRBV2; 7 positions match TRBD1. Trimming cost V 9 bases and J 7 bases; bases outside gene matches: 12. Germline CDR1 is SNHLY and CDR2 is FYNNEI. CDR3 length: 14 amino acids. The CDR3 DNA reads as TGTGCCAGGAAGAGCCAGACAGGGAAGAATGAGCAGTTCTTC. Protein product: CARKSQTGKNEQFF.